These 23 T cell receptor beta chains share one sample of origin, sequenced in a study of blood T cell repertoires in COVID-19. Clones were sequenced by immunoSEQ multiplex PCR, and TCRdb holds only the in-frame ones, with some missing. Of more than 50,000 clones listed, 77% are singletons. The specimen was peripheral blood. Every receptor here comes from a man between 65 and 79 years old with active or convalescent COVID-19.

This chain links TRBV6-5 with TRBJ2-1; 11 nucleotides line up with TRBD2. The J segment lost 3 bases and the V segment lost 10 bases, leaving 8 bases of the junction unmatched. This CDR3 region has 15 residues. The germline gives CDR1 MNHEY, CDR2 SVGAGI. This chain's CDR3 is CATTIGTSGYNEQFF. The CDR3, as DNA: TGTGCCACCACTATAGGGACTAGCGGCTACAATGAGCAGTTCTTC.

V usage is TRBV5-4 and J usage is TRBJ1-2, with 8 bases identical to TRBD1. The trim removed 1 base at V and 5 bases at J, leaving 10 bases unmatched. This CDR3 spans 16 amino acids. Germline-derived CDR1 and CDR2 are SGHNT and YYREEE (reference sequence). The CDR3 sequence: CASSLFLQGASYGYTF. CDR3 sequence (DNA): TGTGCCAGCAGCTTGTTCCTCCAGGGGGCTTCATATGGCTACACCTTC.

The chain recombines TRBV30 with TRBJ2-7; 7 positions match TRBD1. Losses at the gene ends were 3 bases for V and 3 bases for J; bases not matched to a gene: 2. The CDR3 consists of 12 residues. CDR1 GTSNPN and CDR2 SVGIG come from the germline V gene (reference sequence). The CDR3 sequence: CAWSPGGYEQYF. The CDR3 region has the DNA TGTGCCTGGAGCCCAGGGGGCTACGAGCAGTACTTC.

This chain connects TRBV10-3 to TRBJ1-1; D is undetermined. Germline CDR1 is ENHRY and CDR2 is SYGVKD. This CDR3 comprises 12 residues. The V end was cut by 4 bases, the J end by 0 bases, with 3 bases between. The CDR3 here is CAISALNTEAFF. The DNA for the CDR3 is TGTGCCATCAGTGCTCTGAACACTGAAGCTTTCTTT.

The chain employs TRBV9 and TRBJ1-4; D not certain. The CDR3 loop spans 18 amino acids. Germline lookup yields CDR1 SGDLS and CDR2 YYNGEE. Trimming pared 2 bases from V and 5 bases from J, leaving 22 bases between. DNA of the CDR3: TGTGCCAGCAGCGTCGAGGGTACCTGGGCCCCACCGAATGAAAAACTGTTTTTT. This translates into CASSVEGTWAPPNEKLFF. Full variable domain (missing parts from reference TRBV9 and TRBJ1-4): DSGVTQTPKHLITATGQRVTLRCSPRSGDLSVYWYQQSLDQGLQFLIQYYNGEERAKGNILERFSAQQFPDLHSELNLSSLELGDSALYFCASSVEGTWAPPNEKLFFGSGTQLSVL.

This clone has just a few counts. The CDR3 DNA is TGTGCCAGCAGTTACGGGACACCCCTCCAAGCTTTCTTT. Protein sequence: CASSYGTPLQAFF. V and J are TRBV12-3 or TRBV12-4 and TRBJ1-1, with TRBD1 as a possible D gene (6 bases). V was pared by 4 bases and J by 9 bases, with 15 bases between. The CDR3 loop spans 13 amino acids.

The chain combines TRBV29-1 with TRBJ2-1; perhaps TRBD2 as D (5 bases). Trimming shortened V by 5 bases and J by 7 bases, and 15 bases separated the two germline ends. The CDR3 loop spans 13 amino acids. Per the germline V gene, CDR1 is SQVTM and CDR2 is ANQGSEA. CDR3: CSVSGIIGNEQFF. Here the CDR3 DNA reads TGCAGCGTTTCCGGGATCATAGGGAATGAGCAGTTCTTC.

This clone occurred a few times. V gene TRBV7-3 combines with J gene TRBJ2-3; 8 bases match TRBD2. This CDR3 contains 17 residues. Losses at the gene ends were 2 bases for V and 0 bases for J; bases not matched to a gene: 7. The V gene's germline CDR1 is SGHTA and CDR2 FQGTGA. In nucleotides, the CDR3 is TGTGCCAGCAGCTTAGGCCCTAGCGGGCTTAGCACAGATACGCAGTATTTT. Amino acids: CASSLGPSGLSTDTQYF.

CDR3 protein: CASSTKGAGTGELFF. For the CDR3, the DNA is TGTGCCAGTAGTACCAAGGGGGCTGGCACCGGGGAGCTGTTTTTT. The genes are TRBV19 and TRBJ2-2, with 7 bases fitting TRBD1. With 4 bases clipped from V and 4 bases from J, the junction kept 6 bases outside the gene matches. There are 15 residues in the CDR3. Germline V CDR1 and CDR2: LNHDA, SQIVND (reference sequence).

The rearrangement links TRBV19 to TRBJ1-1, with unresolved D. Germline CDR1 LNHDA, CDR2 SQIVND (reference sequence). V was pared by 3 bases and J by 1 base, with 15 bases between. This CDR3 is 16 amino acids long. CDR3 DNA: TGTGCCAGTAGTATGGACGGTCTCAGCGGGAACACTGAAGCTTTCTTT. It translates to CASSMDGLSGNTEAFF.

The V and J genes are TRBV19 and TRBJ1-6, with D possibly matching TRBD1 (5 bases). In germline, CDR1 is LNHDA, CDR2 SQIVND (reference sequence). The CDR3 loop spans 15 amino acids. V lost 5 bases, J lost 4 bases, and 12 bases lay in between. The CDR3 protein is CASSLLQVYNSPLHF. In nucleotides, the CDR3 is TGTGCCAGTAGTCTCCTACAGGTTTATAATTCACCCCTCCACTTT.

The chain links TRBV10-3 to TRBJ1-6; D not resolved. The germline V gene has CDR1 ENHRY and CDR2 SYGVKD. This CDR3 contains 13 residues. V was shortened by 7 bases and J by 7 bases, with 11 bases between the two germline ends. The CDR3 protein is CAIKREANSPLHF. In DNA form, the CDR3 reads TGTGCCATCAAGAGGGAGGCCAATTCACCCCTCCACTTT.

This clone was seen just once. V usage is TRBV4-3 and J usage is TRBJ2-3, with 9 bases that match TRBD2. Trimming cost V 3 bases and J 3 bases; bases outside gene matches: 7. Germline V gene lookup returns CDR1 LGHNA and CDR2 YSLEER. CDR3 length equals 16 residues. The CDR3 DNA follows: TGCGCCAGCAGCCAGACTAGCGGCCGGGGGACAGATACGCAGTATTTT. Translated: CASSQTSGRGTDTQYF.

This rearrangement joins TRBV5-4 to TRBJ1-1; 8 positions match TRBD1. J was trimmed by 4 bases and V by 6 bases; bases with no gene match: 11. Germline CDR1 SGHNT, CDR2 YYREEE (reference sequence). The CDR3 contains 15 residues. CDR3 sequence (DNA): TGTGCCAGCACCCAGATGCCAGGGGGCAGCACTGAAGCTTTCTTT. Amino acids: CASTQMPGGSTEAFF.

This clone was picked up one time. The V call is TRBV19, the J call TRBJ1-3; 8 bases match TRBD1. CDR3 length: 14 residues. Trimming cost V 5 bases and J 4 bases; bases outside gene matches: 4. Germline V lookup: CDR1 LNHDA, CDR2 SQIVND (reference sequence). The DNA for the CDR3 is TGTGCCAGTAGTTTGGACAGGGCGGGAAACACCATATATTTT. This encodes CASSLDRAGNTIYF.

V is TRBV5-1 and J is TRBJ1-5; D is perhaps TRBD1 (5 bases). CDR1 SGHRS and CDR2 YFSETQ come from the germline V gene. Trimming pared 0 bases from V and 2 bases from J, leaving 9 bases between. There are 15 residues in the CDR3. The CDR3 DNA sequence: TGCGCCAGCAGCTTGGACGACAGAGGCAATCAGCCCCAGCATTTT. This translates into CASSLDDRGNQPQHF.

This clone was recorded only once. This sequence joins TRBV18 and TRBJ1-5; 8 bases agree with TRBD1. V was clipped by 4 bases and J by 7 bases; unmatched bases: 12. CDR1 and CDR2 from the germline V gene are KGHSH and LQKENI. This CDR3 is built from 16 residues. CDR3 sequence reads: CASSQGQGRTNQPQHF. The CDR3 nucleotides are TGTGCCAGCTCACAAGGACAGGGAAGAACAAACCAGCCCCAGCATTTT.

The chain employs TRBV19 and TRBJ2-4; TRBD2 matches 7 bases. V lost 9 bases and J lost 1; bases outside the gene matches: 15. Germline loops: CDR1 LNHDA, CDR2 SQIVND (reference sequence). The CDR3 contains 17 residues. The CDR3 nucleotides read TGTGCCAGGACGGCACTAGCGAGGGAACCTGCCAAAAACATTCAGTACTTC. This sequence encodes CARTALAREPAKNIQYF.

In its sample, this clone was seen once. The genes are TRBV4-2 and TRBJ2-1; 8 bases are a match to TRBD2. Trimming cost V 0 bases and J 6 bases; bases outside gene matches: 7. Germline CDR1 is LGHNA and CDR2 is YNFKEQ. This CDR3 contains 16 residues. The DNA for the CDR3 is TGTGCCAGCAGCCAAGATTCGGAGCGGGAGCCCAATGAGCAGTTCTTC. It encodes CASSQDSEREPNEQFF.

The chain recombines TRBV6-1 with TRBJ1-4, with D unclear. The CDR3 sequence is 14 residues long. Germline lookup yields CDR1 MNHNS and CDR2 SASEGT. Trimming shortened V by 2 bases and J by 8 bases, and 12 bases separated the two germline ends. This chain's CDR3 is CASSEYGAGEKLFF. The CDR3 coding sequence is TGTGCCAGCAGTGAATACGGAGCCGGGGAAAAACTGTTTTTT.

The DNA of the CDR3 is TGTGCGGACAGGGTCGAGGAGACCCAGTACTTC. This encodes CADRVEETQYF. V gene TRBV6-5 combines with J gene TRBJ2-5; 8 nucleotides line up with TRBD1. The CDR3 extends over 11 amino acids. CDR1 is MNHEY and CDR2 is SVGAGI in the germline V gene.

The chain recombines TRBV7-6 with TRBJ2-5; D is ambiguous. Trimming shortened V by 8 bases and J by 5 bases, and 9 bases separated the two germline ends. Germline CDR1 reads SGHVS; CDR2 reads FNYEAQ. This CDR3 is built from 11 residues. The CDR3 DNA is TGTGCCAGCGGCAATGTGGAGACCCAGTACTTC. As protein: CASGNVETQYF.

This clone was observed once. The chain uses TRBV5-6 and TRBJ1-1; 9 bases are a match to TRBD1. Germline lookup yields CDR1 SGHDT and CDR2 YYEEEE. J gave up 5 bases and V 4 bases, and 6 bases lay outside the gene matches. CDR3 length: 14 amino acids. In nucleotides, the CDR3 is TGTGCCAGCAGCCCCACAGGGGGCTTTACTGAAGCTTTCTTT. Residues: CASSPTGGFTEAFF. Full variable domain (remainder filled in from reference TRBV5-6 and TRBJ1-1): DAGVTQSPTHLIKTRGQQVTLRCSPKSGHDTVSWYQQALGQGPQFIFQYYEEEERQRGNFPDRFSGHQFPNYSSELNVNALLLGDSALYLCASSPTGGFTEAFFGQGTRLTVV.